These 5 T cell receptor beta chains were all obtained from the same sample, sequenced in a study of CD8 T cells in ankylosing spondylitis. TCRdb processed the 5' RACE reads anew with MiXCR; each CDR3 protein has one entry. The table lists fewer than 200,000 distinct CDR3 sequences, about 17% of them singletons, with about 7.8% in the top ten. Sequencing was done on a sample of blood, either unsorted or a sorted T cell fraction (not recorded which). Every receptor here comes from a male donor with ankylosing spondylitis or in good health (not recorded which).

There are many counts of this clonotype. The chain combines TRBV5-1 with TRBJ2-2; D gene unclear. Trimming cost V 0 bases and J 1 base, with 16 bases left between them. The germline V gene has CDR1 SGHRS and CDR2 YFSETQ. CDR3 length equals 18 residues. DNA for the CDR3: TGCGCCAGCAGCTTGGTACGCCTTGGCCACCTGAACACCGGGGAGCTGTTTTTT. It encodes CASSLVRLGHLNTGELFF. The whole variable domain, filled in from reference TRBV5-1 and TRBJ2-2, reads KAGVTQTPRYLIKTRGQQVTLSCSPISGHRSVSWYQQTPGQGLQFLFEYFSETQRNKGNFPGRFSGRQFSNSRSEMNVSTLELGDSALYLCASSLVRLGHLNTGELFFGEGSRLTVL.

This clonotype was found a few times. This rearrangement joins TRBV25-1 to TRBJ2-7, with TRBD2 as a possible D gene (5 bases). CDR3 size: 14 residues. V was trimmed by 8 bases and J by 0 bases, leaving 14 bases between them. CDR1 and CDR2 from the germline V gene are MGHDK and SYGVNS. The CDR3 DNA follows: TGTGCCAGCTACGGACTTGCTAGCTCCTACGAGCAGTACTTC. It encodes CASYGLASSYEQYF.

This clonotype was detected many times. J is TRBJ2-5 and V is TRBV5-1; TRBD1 matches at 8 bases. Looked up from germline, CDR1 is SGHRS and CDR2 is YFSETQ. J gave up 5 bases and V 6 bases, and 6 bases lay outside the gene matches. The CDR3 runs to 13 residues. CDR3: CASMGQAGETQYF. Here the CDR3 DNA reads TGCGCCAGCATGGGACAGGCGGGGGAGACCCAGTACTTC.

This clonotype was found a few times. The chain carries TRBV5-6 and TRBJ2-7, with 10 positions matching TRBD1. The trim removed 3 bases at V and 3 bases at J, leaving 6 bases unmatched. Germline-derived CDR1 and CDR2 are SGHDT and YYEEEE. CDR3 length: 15 residues. CDR3 protein: CASSSRTGGIYEQYF. The CDR3 DNA reads TGTGCCAGCAGCTCAAGGACAGGGGGGATCTACGAGCAGTACTTC.

In its sample, this clonotype was seen once. The V call is TRBV12-3 or TRBV12-4, the J call TRBJ1-6; the D gene is possibly TRBD1 (5 bases). Trimming left V 2 bases short and J 12 bases short, with 14 bases between. This CDR3 has 14 residues. CDR3 sequence: CASSLWGGSLPLHF. CDR3 coding DNA: TGTGCCAGCAGTTTATGGGGGGGGTCCCTACCCCTCCACTTT.